The clone carrying this T cell receptor (beta chain) has a count of ten or more. The antigen is unknown. The time point was: sample taken at primary tumor resection. Each TCR cDNA molecule bore a unique molecular identifier. TCRdb redid the calling of the 5' RACE reads with MiXCR, one entry per CDR3 protein. The repertoire holds over 5,500 distinct CDR3 sequences, with roughly 2.9% as singletons. The data are from a study of spatial heterogeneity in lung cancer. On the study more broadly: Tumor-region counts of TCR transcripts tracked strongly with a T cell module score from matched bulk RNA-seq.

Whole-study results and caveats: Expanded alpha and beta TCR counts within tumors tracked tumor mutation counts. Ubiquitous expanded TCR counts tracked ubiquitous nonsynonymous mutations, and regional counts tracked regional ones.

V was cut by 3 bases and J by 5 bases, with 9 bases left in between. This CDR3 is 13 amino acids long. Germline V gene data show CDR1 as SGHRS and CDR2 as YFSETQ. V is TRBV5-1 and J is TRBJ2-1; possible D gene TRBD2, 6 bases. The TCR sequence derives from a male donor with early-stage non-small cell lung cancer. The sample here was lung tumor tissue, taken at surgery. In DNA, the CDR3 is TGCGCCAGCAGCTGGGGGGTGAACAATGAGCAGTTCTTC. Translating it yields CASSWGVNNEQFF.